Shown below are 8 T cell receptor beta chains from a single sample sequenced in a study of blood T cell repertoires in COVID-19. Method: immunoSEQ multiplex PCR; TCRdb's copy keeps in-frame clones and lacks some. Found here are about 290,000 clones, roughly 90% of them singletons; the top ten hold 11%. Material: peripheral blood. The origin of the receptors is a woman aged 25 to 45 with COVID-19, enrolled during active disease.

This CDR3 reads CASSHGTSGGYYNEQFF. The CDR3 DNA reads TGTGCCAGCAGCCACGGGACTAGCGGGGGGTACTACAATGAGCAGTTCTTC. The chain has TRBV11-2 and TRBJ2-1; 15 bases match TRBD2. Germline CDR1 is SGHAT and CDR2 is FQNNGV. There are 17 residues in the CDR3. V dropped 5 bases and J dropped 3; count of bases not matched to a gene: 5.

This CDR3 is CSVEPGQGTYGYTF. The CDR3 DNA reads TGCAGCGTTGAGCCTGGACAGGGGACCTATGGCTACACCTTC. The chain links TRBV29-1 to TRBJ1-2; TRBD1 matches at 9 bases. This CDR3 has 14 amino acids. Germline CDR1 and CDR2: SQVTM and ANQGSEA. V was clipped by 3 bases and J by 4 bases; unmatched bases: 6. The full variable domain, completed using reference TRBV29-1 and TRBJ1-2, is SAVISQKPSRDICQRGTSLTIQCQVDSQVTMMFWYRQQPGQSLTLIATANQGSEATYESGFVIDKFPISRPNLTFSTLTVSNMSPEDSSIYLCSVEPGQGTYGYTFGSGTRLTVV.

The V gene is TRBV11-2, the J gene TRBJ2-3, with D possibly matching TRBD2 (6 bases). V was trimmed by 1 base and J by 1 base, leaving 21 bases between them. The CDR3 contains 19 residues. Germline V lookup: CDR1 SGHAT, CDR2 FQNNGV. In nucleotides, the CDR3 is TGTGCCAGCAGCTTAGGCCAGGTTTTGGGGAGGCTAGGCACAGATACGCAGTATTTT. Encoded protein: CASSLGQVLGRLGTDTQYF.

The chain is built from TRBV6-5 and TRBJ2-7, with D possibly being TRBD1 (7 bases). V was cut by 6 bases and J by 3 bases, with 18 bases left in between. The germline gives CDR1 MNHEY, CDR2 SVGAGI. The CDR3 runs to 15 residues. The chain's CDR3 is CASSPTGRGVYEQYF. DNA of the CDR3: TGTGCCAGCAGCCCCACGGGCAGGGGGGTCTACGAGCAGTACTTC.

The V gene is TRBV19, the J gene TRBJ1-2; 7 bases agree with TRBD1. The CDR3 consists of 13 residues. J lost 4 bases, V lost 3 bases, and 2 bases had no gene match. Germline V gene data show CDR1 as LNHDA and CDR2 as SQIVND (reference sequence). The CDR3 loop is CASSIWTGYGYTF. The CDR3 nucleotides read TGTGCCAGTAGTATTTGGACAGGCTATGGCTACACCTTC.

The rearrangement joins TRBV19 to TRBJ1-2; D ambiguous. V lost 7 bases and J lost 0, with 12 bases in between. CDR1 and CDR2 (germline): LNHDA, SQIVND (reference sequence). The CDR3 length is 14 residues. CDR3 protein: CASKEVPANYGYTF. The CDR3 bases are TGTGCCAGTAAGGAGGTTCCTGCTAACTATGGCTACACCTTC. The full variable domain, with the rest looked up from reference TRBV19 and TRBJ1-2, is DGGITQSPKYLFRKEGQNVTLSCEQNLNHDAMYWYRQDPGQGLRLIYYSQIVNDFQKGDIAEGYSVSREKKESFPLTVTSAQKNPTAFYLCASKEVPANYGYTFGSGTRLTVV.

Remarks on this clone: The junction departs from the called germline gene at one end, perhaps through a read error. The V call is TRBV6-5, the J call TRBJ1-1, with 7 bases that match TRBD1. The CDR3 is 14 amino acids. CDR1 and CDR2 (germline): MNHEY, SVGAGI. For the CDR3, the DNA is TGTGCCAGCAGCCTTACTAGGGACAGCCATGGACGGGGCTTT. Encoded protein: CASSLTRDSHGRGF.

This chain links TRBV20-1 with TRBJ1-1; D unclear. V dropped 6 bases and J dropped 6 bases, with 11 bases sitting between them. CDR1 is DFQATT, CDR2 SNEGSKA, per germline (reference sequence). The CDR3 is 11 amino acids. The CDR3 region has the DNA TGCAGTGCCGGTCGGTCTCCTGAAGCTTTCTTT. This sequence encodes CSAGRSPEAFF.